These 21 T cell receptor beta chains were sequenced from one sample in a study of OX40 agonist ivuxolimab in advanced cancers. The data were produced by immunoSEQ multiplex PCR, yet TCRdb's version contains in-frame clones alone and is incomplete. The repertoire includes approximately 100,000 clones, under 85% of them detected once, and 3.8% sits in the top ten. This material consisted of CD4+ or CD8+ T cells sorted from blood, taken in a trial of the OX40 agonist ivuxolimab. The source of these receptors is an adult with an advanced solid tumor such as melanoma, head and neck, liver or kidney cancer.

The J gene is TRBJ1-3, the V gene TRBV5-1; D is unclear. V lost 0 bases and J 8 bases, leaving 9 bases between the germline ends. This CDR3 comprises 13 residues. Looked up from germline, CDR1 is SGHRS and CDR2 is YFSETQ. CDR3 DNA sequence: TGCGCCAGCAGCTTGGCAGGACCGGACACCATATATTTT. Its translation: CASSLAGPDTIYF.

The rearrangement joins TRBV27 to TRBJ2-5; unclear D gene. The tail of the sequence fits TRBJ2-7 better, so the J call may be wrong. The CDR3 sequence is 13 residues long. Germline V gene data show CDR1 as MNHEY and CDR2 as SMNVEV (reference sequence). The CDR3 loop reads CASSYASSYEQYF. In DNA, the CDR3 is TGTGCCAGCAGTTATGCCAGCTCCTACGAGCAGTACTTC.

The chain combines TRBV7-9 with TRBJ1-2; the D is unclear. This CDR3 spans 15 amino acids. Germline-derived CDR1 and CDR2 are SEHNR and FQNEAQ (reference sequence). Trimming shortened V by 1 base and J by 3 bases, and 12 bases separated the two germline ends. DNA for the CDR3: TGTGCCAGCAGCTTAGATTCAGGCCACCACTATGGCTACACCTTC. This sequence encodes CASSLDSGHHYGYTF.

This chain links TRBV2 with TRBJ2-1; 14 nucleotides match TRBD2. This CDR3 has 15 amino acids. Losses at the gene ends were 4 bases for V and 9 bases for J; bases not matched to a gene: 5. The germline gives CDR1 SNHLY, CDR2 FYNNEI. CDR3 sequence (DNA): TGTGCCAGCAGTGGGACTAGCGGGAGGCGGGGTGAGCAGTTCTTC. This gives the protein CASSGTSGRRGEQFF.

This rearrangement joins TRBV5-6 to TRBJ2-3; D uncertain. Trimming stripped 2 bases from V and 0 bases from J, with 10 bases between. Germline CDR1 and CDR2: SGHDT and YYEEEE. The CDR3 consists of 15 residues. This CDR3 reads CASSLKLHSTDTQYF. CDR3 coding DNA: TGTGCCAGCAGCTTAAAGCTTCATAGCACAGATACGCAGTATTTT.

The chain has TRBV7-3 and TRBJ1-2; 10 bases align to TRBD1. Per the germline V gene, CDR1 is SGHTA and CDR2 is FQGTGA. The CDR3 is 13 amino acids. V shed 3 bases and J 6 bases; nucleotides not matched to a gene: 1. Here the CDR3 reads CASSFGTGDGYTF. Written as DNA, the CDR3 is TGTGCCAGCAGCTTCGGGACAGGGGATGGCTACACCTTC.

This chain connects TRBV10-3 to TRBJ2-2, with D perhaps matching TRBD2 (5 bases). The V and J ends lost 2 bases and 3 bases respectively, with 10 bases between them. This CDR3 is 15 amino acids long. Germline V lookup: CDR1 ENHRY, CDR2 SYGVKD. The DNA of the CDR3 is TGTGCCATCAGTGAGGGAGGCGGGTACACCGGGGAGCTGTTTTTT. Its translation is CAISEGGGYTGELFF.

The chain combines TRBV4-3 with TRBJ2-4, with 7 bases aligning to TRBD2. Germline V CDR1 and CDR2: LGHNA, YSLEER. The J segment lost 6 bases and the V segment lost 0 bases, leaving 8 bases of the junction unmatched. This CDR3 is 16 amino acids long. The CDR3 DNA follows: TGCGCCAGCAGCCAAGAAAGCCAGGGACTACTAAACATTCAGTACTTC. Its protein is CASSQESQGLLNIQYF.

In its sample, this clone was seen once. This CDR3 reads CASNGAVNTGELFF. The CDR3 coding sequence is TGTGCCAGCAACGGGGCAGTGAACACCGGGGAGCTGTTTTTT. This chain joins TRBV2 and TRBJ2-2; perhaps D is TRBD1 or TRBD2 (5 bases each). Germline V CDR1 and CDR2: SNHLY, FYNNEI. V shed 7 bases and J shed 1 base, with 10 bases lying between them. This CDR3 spans 14 amino acids.

The V and J genes are TRBV28 and TRBJ1-1; D unresolved. In germline, CDR1 is MDHEN, CDR2 SYDVKM. The CDR3 sequence is 13 residues long. Deletions cut 6 bases from V and 6 bases from J, with 14 bases between. For the CDR3, the DNA is TGTGCCAGCAGCCGCCCCTTGGACGCTGAAGCTTTCTTT. This gives the protein CASSRPLDAEAFF.

The chain employs TRBV5-6 and TRBJ1-2; TRBD1 matches 7 bases. The CDR3 is 14 residues long. Germline V gene data show CDR1 as SGHDT and CDR2 as YYEEEE. After removal of 1 base from V and 12 bases from J, the junction contained 12 bases not matched to a gene. CDR3 sequence (DNA): TGTGCCAGCAGCTTGATGGGACAGCATATCGGGGACACCTTC. This codes for CASSLMGQHIGDTF.

V is TRBV11-3 and J is TRBJ2-3; D is possibly TRBD1 (6 bases). Germline V gives CDR1 SGHNT, CDR2 YENEEA. The CDR3 has 14 residues. V gave up 5 bases and J gave up 2 bases, with 11 bases separating them. Here the CDR3 DNA reads TGTGCCAGCAGCCCCGGACAGCACACAGATACGCAGTATTTT. Its protein is CASSPGQHTDTQYF.

In its sample, this clone was seen a few times. The chain carries TRBV27 and TRBJ2-3; TRBD2 matches at 9 bases. CDR1 is MNHEY, CDR2 SMNVEV, per germline (reference sequence). Trimming removed 5 bases from V and 5 bases from J; junction bases left unmatched: 5. This CDR3 is 14 amino acids long. CDR3 coding DNA: TGTGCCAGCAGTCCACGTAGCGGGGGAGATACGCAGTATTTT. Protein product: CASSPRSGGDTQYF.

V gene TRBV5-1 combines with J gene TRBJ2-7; TRBD2 aligns across 8 bases. Germline loops: CDR1 SGHRS, CDR2 YFSETQ. The trim removed 0 bases at V and 4 bases at J, leaving 6 bases unmatched. The CDR3 is 15 residues long. In DNA, the CDR3 is TGCGCCAGCAGCTTGGGCAGCGGGAGCCGGTACGAGCAGTACTTC. It specifies CASSLGSGSRYEQYF.

The chain carries TRBV7-2 and TRBJ2-7; D gene ambiguous. This CDR3 comprises 13 residues. Between the trimmed V and J ends, which lost 1 base and 7 bases, there was a span of 11 bases. CDR1 and CDR2 (germline): SGHTA, FQGNSA. DNA of the CDR3: TGTGCCAGCAGCTTAGTTGGCGTGCGAGAGCAGTACTTC. Protein product: CASSLVGVREQYF.

This chain links TRBV7-9 with TRBJ2-7; 8 nucleotides line up with TRBD1. CDR1 and CDR2 from the germline V gene are SEHNR and FQNEAQ (reference sequence). The CDR3 totals 19 residues. V was pared by 1 base and J by 0 bases, with 14 bases of the junction left unmatched. This chain's CDR3 is CASSLGLWGDRKNSYEQYF. The CDR3 region has the DNA TGTGCCAGCAGCTTAGGCTTGTGGGGGGACAGGAAAAACTCCTACGAGCAGTACTTC. The variable domain in full, with the rest retrieved from reference TRBV7-9 and TRBJ2-7, is DTGVSQNPRHKITKRGQNVTFRCDPISEHNRLYWYRQTLGQGPEFLTYFQNEAQLEKSRLLSDRFSAERPKGSFSTLEIQRTEQGDSAMYLCASSLGLWGDRKNSYEQYFGPGTRLTVT.

The chain couples TRBV18 to TRBJ2-1; 13 bases match TRBD2. The CDR3 is made up of 16 amino acids. The V gene's germline CDR1 is KGHSH and CDR2 LQKENI. Losses at the gene ends were 8 bases for V and 0 bases for J; bases not matched to a gene: 4. The CDR3 bases are TGTGCCAGCAGGACTAGCGGGAGATCCTCCTACAATGAGCAGTTCTTC. Its protein is CASRTSGRSSYNEQFF.

The chain joins TRBV7-2 to TRBJ2-3, with D possibly matching TRBD1 (5 bases). V was clipped by 0 bases and J by 1 base, with 11 bases between them. The germline V gene encodes CDR1 SGHTA and CDR2 FQGNSA. The length of the CDR3 is 16 residues. The CDR3 nucleotides read TGTGCCAGCAGCTTAGCCCAGGGTGCCGGCACAGATACGCAGTATTTT. Translated, it gives CASSLAQGAGTDTQYF.

V usage is TRBV7-2 and J usage is TRBJ1-3, with 7 bases lining up with TRBD1. Germline-derived CDR1 and CDR2 are SGHTA and FQGNSA. The J segment lost 0 bases and the V segment lost 5 bases, leaving 13 bases of the junction unmatched. The CDR3 extends over 18 amino acids. CDR3 in amino acids: CASSKGYRDSSSGNTIYF. CDR3 coding DNA: TGTGCCAGCAGCAAAGGATATAGGGACAGTAGCTCTGGAAACACCATATATTTT.

The V gene is TRBV6-5, the J gene TRBJ2-5; D remains ambiguous. Looked up from germline, CDR1 is MNHEY and CDR2 is SVGAGI. The CDR3 has 14 amino acids. The V end lost 5 bases, the J end lost 1 base, and 11 bases lay between the germline ends. For the CDR3, the DNA is TGTGCCAGCAGTGCCGACTTCACCCAAGAGACCCAGTACTTC. It translates to CASSADFTQETQYF.

The chain combines TRBV18 with TRBJ2-5; 7 positions match TRBD2. The germline CDR1 and CDR2 sequences are KGHSH and LQKENI. Unmatched junction bases numbered 15, after V lost 3 bases and J lost 2 bases. The CDR3 is made up of 18 amino acids. CDR3 nucleotides: TGTGCCAGCTCACCGCGTTCCCCGGCTAGCGGTCTACAAGAGACCCAGTACTTC. It translates to CASSPRSPASGLQETQYF.